Each of the 13 T cell receptor beta chains below was sequenced from the same sample in a study of blood T cell repertoires in COVID-19. Sequencing was performed with immunoSEQ multiplex PCR; in TCRdb, only in-frame clones are kept and a portion is missing. The table shows some 160,000 clones, with more than 65% occurring only once. The source material was peripheral blood. These TCRs come from a woman older than 75 with acute or convalescent COVID-19.

The V call is TRBV6-5, the J call TRBJ1-6; tentative D call: TRBD1 (5 bases). The CDR3 is 14 residues long. Germline lookup yields CDR1 MNHEY and CDR2 SVGAGI. The ends were cut back, 8 bases at V and 5 bases at J, with 13 bases in the middle. This CDR3 is CASVGGSNNSPLHF. CDR3 coding DNA: TGTGCCAGCGTCGGGGGGTCGAATAATTCACCCCTCCACTTT.

There are a few counts of this clone. The V and J genes are TRBV5-1 and TRBJ2-3, with D possibly matching TRBD2 (6 bases). The germline V and J ends were trimmed by 5 bases and 0 bases, with 22 bases remaining between them. The CDR3 has 18 amino acids. Germline CDR1 is SGHRS and CDR2 is YFSETQ. The CDR3 loop reads CASSFAPSVRGSTDTQYF. CDR3 bases: TGCGCCAGCAGTTTTGCCCCCTCCGTCCGGGGGAGCACAGATACGCAGTATTTT.

The gene calls are TRBV19 and TRBJ2-5; D possibly corresponds to TRBD2 (6 bases). The length of the CDR3 is 13 residues. V was clipped by 6 bases and J by 1 base, with 9 bases between them. Germline V lookup: CDR1 LNHDA, CDR2 SQIVND (reference sequence). CDR3 DNA: TGTGCCAGTAGCGGGGGTAGCCAAGAGACCCAGTACTTC. Translation gives CASSGGSQETQYF.

The chain recombines TRBV28 with TRBJ1-5; D is possibly TRBD1 (5 bases). This CDR3 spans 11 amino acids. The germline V gene has CDR1 MDHEN and CDR2 SYDVKM. Trimming cost V 6 bases and J 6 bases, with 6 bases left between them. The CDR3 DNA reads TGTGCCAGCAGAAGGGGTCAGCCCCAGCATTTT. Encoded protein: CASRRGQPQHF.

This chain links TRBV7-2 with TRBJ1-3; a possible D gene is TRBD1 (5 bases). Germline-derived CDR1 and CDR2 are SGHTA and FQGNSA. The V end was cut by 4 bases, the J end by 1 base, with 8 bases between. The CDR3 runs to 14 residues. The CDR3 here is CASSSQGSGNTIYF. DNA of the CDR3: TGTGCCAGCAGCTCCCAGGGTTCTGGAAACACCATATATTTT.

This chain uses TRBV28 with TRBJ1-2; 11 bases match TRBD1. CDR1 and CDR2 from the germline V gene are MDHEN and SYDVKM. The CDR3 contains 16 residues. V gave up 6 bases and J gave up 5 bases; unmatched junction bases: 11. For the CDR3, the DNA is TGTGCCAGCAGCCGTTGGACAGGGGGCGAAGGGTATGGCTACACCTTC. Translating it yields CASSRWTGGEGYGYTF.

This clone was counted a single time. This chain joins TRBV6-1 and TRBJ1-1; D is undetermined. The CDR3 extends over 15 amino acids. Germline-derived CDR1 and CDR2 are MNHNS and SASEGT. Trimming shortened V by 2 bases and J by 0 bases, and 10 bases separated the two germline ends. DNA for the CDR3: TGTGCCAGCAGTGAACTGTACAGTCTGAACACTGAAGCTTTCTTT. Translated: CASSELYSLNTEAFF.

In this sample, this clone turned up a few times. The gene calls are TRBV15 and TRBJ2-7; 9 bases line up with TRBD2. This CDR3 comprises 14 residues. Germline V CDR1 and CDR2: LNHNV, YYDKDF (reference sequence). Trimming at V came to 5 bases and at J to 6 bases, leaving 8 bases not matched to a gene. The CDR3 DNA is TGTGCCACCAGCTTGGGCCTAGCGGGGCCCGAGCAGTACTTC. Protein: CATSLGLAGPEQYF.

The CDR3 reads CASSRRQPQHF. CDR3 in DNA: TGTGCCAGCAGCCGTCGGCAGCCCCAGCATTTT. This rearrangement joins TRBV11-3 to TRBJ1-5; D not resolved. V was shortened by 5 bases and J by 7 bases, with 6 bases between the two germline ends. This CDR3 spans 11 amino acids. Germline V gene lookup returns CDR1 SGHNT and CDR2 YENEEA.

The genes are TRBV29-1 and TRBJ1-1; no reliable D call. Per germline, CDR1 SQVTM and CDR2 ANQGSEA. CDR3 length equals 15 residues. The V end was cut by 2 bases, the J end by 4 bases, with 17 bases between. CDR3 sequence: CSVESPLGLGTEAFF. CDR3 bases: TGCAGCGTTGAATCCCCTTTGGGCCTGGGCACTGAAGCTTTCTTT. Based on the CDR3 plus reference TRBV29-1 and TRBJ1-1, the full variable domain is SAVISQKPSRDICQRGTSLTIQCQVDSQVTMMFWYRQQPGQSLTLIATANQGSEATYESGFVIDKFPISRPNLTFSTLTVSNMSPEDSSIYLCSVESPLGLGTEAFFGQGTRLTVV.

CDR3 DNA: TGTGCCAGTAGTACTTCCAGCGGGCCCTTGGATGAGCAGTTCTTC. Its protein product is CASSTSSGPLDEQFF. The chain has TRBV19 and TRBJ2-1, with a weak D call TRBD2 (6 bases). The CDR3 length is 15 residues. With 4 bases removed from V and 8 bases from J, the gap between germline ends came to 18 bases. CDR1 and CDR2 (germline): LNHDA, SQIVND (reference sequence).

The chain combines TRBV30 with TRBJ2-1; D gene ambiguous. Trimming shortened V by 3 bases and J by 3 bases, and 3 bases separated the two germline ends. Germline V gene sequence: CDR1 GTSNPN, CDR2 SVGIG (reference sequence). The CDR3 spans 11 residues. The CDR3 here is CAWSIYNEQFF. The CDR3 DNA reads as TGTGCCTGGAGCATCTACAATGAGCAGTTCTTC. The variable domain in full, with the rest retrieved from reference TRBV30 and TRBJ2-1, is SQTIHQWPATLVQPVGSPLSLECTVEGTSNPNLYWYRQAAGRGLQLLFYSVGIGQISSEVPQNLSASRPQDRQFILSSKKLLLSDSGFYLCAWSIYNEQFFGPGTRLTVL.

The rearrangement joins TRBV18 to TRBJ2-7; possible D gene TRBD1, 6 bases. This CDR3 has 15 amino acids. V lost 3 bases and J lost 4, with 16 bases in between. The germline V gene has CDR1 KGHSH and CDR2 LQKENI. Here the CDR3 reads CASSPSGSRGYEQYF. CDR3 coding DNA: TGTGCCAGCTCACCCTCCGGCAGCAGGGGTTACGAGCAGTACTTC.